This T cell receptor beta chain was recorded in a study of T cell responses to AZD1222 COVID-19 vaccine. Concerning this clone itself: What it binds is unknown.

V dropped 0 bases and J dropped 10; count of bases not matched to a gene: 7. The CDR3 length is 17 residues. Germline CDR1 reads SGHRS; CDR2 reads YFSETQ. TCRdb's table, derived via immunoSEQ multiplex PCR, lists solely in-frame clones and lacks some. In the table there are about 120,000 clones, over 75% of which are singletons. Points from the study as a whole: At study baseline, merely over 5 AZD1222 recipients were seropositive.

This rearrangement joins TRBV5-1 to TRBJ2-1, with 16 bases fitting TRBD2. This TCR derives from an adult in good health. The input for sequencing was peripheral blood, taken on day 0 of AZD1222 vaccination. CDR3 DNA: TGCGCCAGCAGCTTGGACCCCGGGACTAGCGGGGGGGGAGAGCAGTTCTTC. This encodes CASSLDPGTSGGGEQFF.